The sequence of this T cell receptor (beta chain) was determined in a study of blood T cell repertoires in COVID-19. Looking at the study overall: The samples span acute and convalescent COVID-19 from the United States, Italy and Spain. PBMCs, B-cell-depleted T cells, or T cells provided the cDNA or gDNA that made up the material.

Original handling: Counts of nucleated cells, estimated from reference gene primer amplification, were obtained. The table came from immunoSEQ multiplex PCR; TCRdb's copy has only in-frame clones and leaves some out. V and J calls and clone size are those listed in that table; D and trimming were worked out from the DNA. The sample consists of some 260,000 clones, roughly 84% of them appearing once. Per the germline V gene, CDR1 is SSHAT and CDR2 is FNYEAQ (reference sequence). This CDR3 is built from 16 residues. Details on this clone: A read error may account for a junction end that differs from germline.

The sample comprised peripheral blood. V and J are TRBV7-7 and TRBJ2-1; 8 bases fit TRBD2. The sequence was collected from a woman aged 18 to 35 with acute or convalescent COVID-19. The CDR3 region is CASSSGLGGLGNEQFF. CDR3 coding DNA: TGTGCTAGCAGCTCGGGACTAGGAGGGCTTGGCAATGAGCAGTTCTTC.